This T cell receptor (beta chain) was captured in a study of blood T cell repertoires in COVID-19. About the study: Nucleic acid was either cDNA or gDNA, and it came from T cells, B-cell-depleted T cells, or PBMCs.

Clinical histories supplied by participants themselves formed the basis of cohort assignment. Original analysis: Amplification with reference gene primers provided the estimates of nucleated cell counts. Here immunoSEQ multiplex PCR was the method, and the copy in TCRdb shows in-frame clones only, minus some. The DNA was the basis for D and trimming; V, J and clone size are from that table. The sample has roughly 500,000 clones, more than 75% seen once. The CDR3 runs to 12 residues. The V gene's germline CDR1 is LGHDT and CDR2 YNNKEL (reference sequence). Trimming took off 1 base at V and 6 bases at J, with 4 bases between the two ends.

This sequence joins TRBV3-1 (or the pseudogene TRBV3-2) and TRBJ2-1; D is undetermined. This receptor was identified in a middle-aged woman who had recovered from COVID-19. The specimen sequenced was PBMCs or T cells enriched from blood (not recorded which). The CDR3 nucleotides read TGTGCCAGCAGCCAAGGGCTCAATGAGCAGTTCTTC. Its translation is CASSQGLNEQFF.